This T cell receptor beta chain is from a study of beta chain features in type 1 diabetes. Study outcomes and limitations: Among patients with Type 1 diabetes, TCRB CDR3s were moderately but significantly shorter in every one of the four CD4+ subsets. Patients' naive, central memory and Treg TCRB repertoires seemed closer to one another than those of healthy donors.

Sequenced material consisted of expressed TCRB transcripts (all of the isolated RNA was reverse transcribed). Read counts averaged roughly 4 million for samples of naive, central memory and regulatory T cells. This table comes from immunoSEQ multiplex PCR, and its TCRdb copy is limited to in-frame clones, with some not included. The sample lists hundreds of thousands of clones, around 12% occurring once. This CDR3 spans 13 amino acids. Unmatched junction bases numbered 8, after V lost 6 bases and J lost 3 bases. In germline, CDR1 is SQVTM, CDR2 ANQGSEA. As regards this clone: Its antigen is not known.

The single heparinised draw taken from each donor contained about 120 mL of blood on average. V is TRBV29-1 and J is TRBJ2-7; 7 bases align to TRBD1. The receptor's source is a woman aged 18-29 years with type 1 diabetes. The specimen was naive CD4+ T cells from blood. CDR3 loop: CSVRDSGIYEQYF. The CDR3 bases are TGCAGCGTCCGGGACAGCGGTATCTACGAGCAGTACTTC.